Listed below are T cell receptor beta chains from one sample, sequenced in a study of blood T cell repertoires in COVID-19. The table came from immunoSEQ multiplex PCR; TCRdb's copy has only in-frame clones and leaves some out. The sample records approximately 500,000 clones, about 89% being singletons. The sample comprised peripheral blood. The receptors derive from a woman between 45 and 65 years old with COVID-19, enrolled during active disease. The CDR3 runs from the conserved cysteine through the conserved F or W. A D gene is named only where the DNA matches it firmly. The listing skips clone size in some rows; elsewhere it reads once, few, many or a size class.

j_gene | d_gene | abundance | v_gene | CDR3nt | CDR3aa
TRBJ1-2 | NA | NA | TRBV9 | TGTGCCAGCAGCCCCTCAGTCCCCGACAGAGACTATGGCTACACCTTC | CASSPSVPDRDYGYTF
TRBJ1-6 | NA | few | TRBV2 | TGTGCCAGCACGGTCCGCCACTCGGGTTCACCCCTCCACTTT | CASTVRHSGSPLHF
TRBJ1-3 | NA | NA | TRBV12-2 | TGTGCAAGTCGCTACCCCCGTAATCCGGGTGGGGGGAACACCATATATTTT | CASRYPRNPGGGNTIYF
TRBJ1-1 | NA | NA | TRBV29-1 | TGCAGCGTCCATACGCTACAGGGTGACACTGAAGCTTTCTTT | CSVHTLQGDTEAFF
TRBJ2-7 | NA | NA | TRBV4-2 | TGTGCCAGCAGCCGAGAATTGTCAGCCTACGAGCAGTACTTC | CASSRELSAYEQYF
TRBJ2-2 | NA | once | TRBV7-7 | TGTGCCAGCAGCTTAGAGCCCACCGGGGAGCTGTTTTTT | CASSLEPTGELFF
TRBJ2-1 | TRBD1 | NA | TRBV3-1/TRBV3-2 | TGTGCCAGCAGCCTGAACAGGGGGCGTTACAATGAGCAGTTCTTC | CASSLNRGRYNEQFF
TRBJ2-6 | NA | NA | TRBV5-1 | TGCGCCAGCAGCTGGCAGGGTTCTGGGGCCAACGTCCTGACTTTC | CASSWQGSGANVLTF
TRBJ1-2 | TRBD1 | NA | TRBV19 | TGTGCCAGTAGCCCCCAACAGGGGACTAACTATGGCTACACCTTC | CASSPQQGTNYGYTF
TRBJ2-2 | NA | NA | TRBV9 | TGTGCCAGCAGCGGTGACAGGGAGCGGGGGTTGGACGGGGAGCTGTTTTTT | CASSGDRERGLDGELFF
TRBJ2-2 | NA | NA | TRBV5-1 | TGCGCCAGCAGCTTGTCCACAGGGAGCACCGGGGAGCTGTTTTTT | CASSLSTGSTGELFF
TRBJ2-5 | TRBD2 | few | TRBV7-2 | TGTGCCAGCAGAACGTGGACTAGCGGGGTACAAGAGACCCAGTACTTC | CASRTWTSGVQETQYF
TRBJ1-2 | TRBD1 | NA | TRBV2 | TGTGCCAGCAAACGAGGGTCAGGGGGCGATTATGGCTACACCTTC | CASKRGSGGDYGYTF
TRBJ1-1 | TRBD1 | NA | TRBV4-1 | TGCGCCAGCAGCCACGGACAGGGGAACACTGAAGCTTTCTTT | CASSHGQGNTEAFF
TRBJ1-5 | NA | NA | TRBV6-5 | TGTGCCAGCAGTTACTCTCGGTCGGTCGATCAGCCCCAGCATTTT | CASSYSRSVDQPQHF
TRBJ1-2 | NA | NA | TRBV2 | TGTGCCAGCAGTGTCGAGTACGGCTACACCTTC | CASSVEYGYTF
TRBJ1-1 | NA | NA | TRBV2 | TGTGCCAGCATGGGGTCCGGGACAAAAGCTTTCTTT | CASMGSGTKAFF
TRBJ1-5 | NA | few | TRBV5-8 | TGTGCCAGCAGCCATCCGGGGAGCAATCAGCCCCAGCATTTT | CASSHPGSNQPQHF
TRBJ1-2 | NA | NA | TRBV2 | TGTGCCAGCAGTTTAGCGACAGGAATAAACACCTTC | CASSLATGINTF
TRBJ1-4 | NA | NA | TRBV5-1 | TGCGCCAGCAGCTTGGACTCCAGGGGAACTAATGAAAAACTGTTTTTT | CASSLDSRGTNEKLFF
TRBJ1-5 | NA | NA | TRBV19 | TGTGCCAGTAGTATAGAGCAGAGCTCAGGTCAGCCCCAGCATTTT | CASSIEQSSGQPQHF
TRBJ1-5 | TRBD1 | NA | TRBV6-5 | TGTGCCAGCAGTTCAGGGGGCCATTACCAGCCCCAGCATTTT | CASSSGGHYQPQHF
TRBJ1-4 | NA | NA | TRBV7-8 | TGTGCCAGCAGCTTAGAGTGGGGAGGTGAAAAACTGTTTTTT | CASSLEWGGEKLFF
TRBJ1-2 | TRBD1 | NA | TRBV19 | TGTGCCCGCACCGGGACAGGGGAGATTGGCTACACCTTC | CARTGTGEIGYTF
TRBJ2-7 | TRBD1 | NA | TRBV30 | TGTGCCTGGAGGCGGACAGGGCTTTCCTACGAGCAGTACTTC | CAWRRTGLSYEQYF
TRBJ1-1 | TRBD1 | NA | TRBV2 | TGTGCCAGCATTCATGACAGGGGGCTTTCCGGCACTGAAGCTTTCTTT | CASIHDRGLSGTEAFF
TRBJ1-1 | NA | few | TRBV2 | TGTGCCAGCAGTGGTGGGGGGACGAACACTGAAGCTTTCTTT | CASSGGGTNTEAFF
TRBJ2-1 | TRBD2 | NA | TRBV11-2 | TGTGCCAGCAGCTTACGATCTCAGCGGGGGGGCATAAATGAGCAGTTCTTC | CASSLRSQRGGINEQFF
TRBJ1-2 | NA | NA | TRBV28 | TGTGCCAGCAGAGGAGAGAGGGTAGCATATGGCTACACCTTC | CASRGERVAYGYTF
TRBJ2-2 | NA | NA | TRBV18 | TGTGCCAGCTCACCTGAAGCCATACTGAACACCGGGGAGCTGTTTTTT | CASSPEAILNTGELFF
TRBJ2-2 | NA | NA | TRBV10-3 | TGTGCCATCGGGGAAAGGCGGGACAGTAACACCGGGGAGCTGTTTTTT | CAIGERRDSNTGELFF
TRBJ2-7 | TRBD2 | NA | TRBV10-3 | TGTGCCATCAGGACAGCGGGGGGGCGCGGCGAGCAGTACTTC | CAIRTAGGRGEQYF
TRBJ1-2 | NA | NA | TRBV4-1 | TGCGCCAGCAGGAGTGCAGGGCAGACCCACACCTTC | CASRSAGQTHTF
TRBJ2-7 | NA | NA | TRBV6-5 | TGTGCCAGCAGTCGTGACTACTCCTACGAGCAGTACTTC | CASSRDYSYEQYF
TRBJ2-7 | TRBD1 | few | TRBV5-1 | TGCGCCAGCAGCGCCAACGGACAGGACTACGAGCAGTACTTC | CASSANGQDYEQYF
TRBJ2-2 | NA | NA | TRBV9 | TGTGCCAGCAGCCCCAGCAGGGTAACCGGGGAGCTGTTTTTT | CASSPSRVTGELFF
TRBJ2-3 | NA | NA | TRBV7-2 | TGTGCCAGCAGCTTAGTTGTGACAGGCACTGGGGATACGCAGTATTTT | CASSLVVTGTGDTQYF
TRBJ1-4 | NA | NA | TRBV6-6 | TGTGCCAGCAGCCGGGACTTCGAAAAACTGTTTTTT | CASSRDFEKLFF
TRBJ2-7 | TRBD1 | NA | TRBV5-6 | TGTGCCAGCAGCTTGGAGGGGGGACAGGGGATATTCTACGAGCAGTACTTC | CASSLEGGQGIFYEQYF
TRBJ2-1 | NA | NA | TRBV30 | TGTGCCTGGTTGGCTGGGGCTAGCGAGGTCTACAATGAGCAGTTCTTC | CAWLAGASEVYNEQFF
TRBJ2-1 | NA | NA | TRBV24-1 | TGTGCCACCTCAACTCCGATCGGCTACAATGAGCAGTTCTTC | CATSTPIGYNEQFF